The sequence of this T cell receptor beta chain was determined in a study of T cells in Graves' hyperthyroidism and ophthalmopathy (dated 2019 in TCRdb). Describing the broader study: Peripheral blood samples were taken at the time of initial diagnosis, prior to any treatment. TCR V-J signatures able to tell the groups apart were searched for in a discovery cohort of 90 to 100 patients, of whom around 42 had Graves' ophthalmopathy and some 60 had stable Graves' hyperthyroidism. Prospective prediction of ophthalmopathy was tested in an independent validation cohort consisting of some 19 hyperthyroidism patients and 15 or so patients who later progressed to ophthalmopathy. The 75 to 100 discovery patients were divided at random into training and test sets in a 7:3 ratio. In addition, the study compared T-cell repertoires in thyroid tissue and in blood from several Graves' hyperthyroidism patients. Once sampling was done, hyperthyroidism patients were given methimazole at a starting dose of 30 mg daily, whereas ophthalmopathy patients were given high-dose intravenous methylprednisolone. The paper reports TCR Vbeta CDR3 sequencing of over 120 peripheral blood samples: approximately 43 ophthalmopathy, roughly 74 hyperthyroidism and around 17 progressor patients. The paper's findings and limits, for the study overall: Sample size was not statistically predetermined, and investigators were not blinded to group allocation. Most expanded thyroid clonotypes (frequency above 0.001) were also detected in blood, suggesting blood repertoires may reflect thyroid immune responses. Ophthalmopathy was separated from stable hyperthyroidism by a 13 V-J signature model, with roughly 88% sensitivity and about 84% specificity obtained in cross-validation and 80%/75% obtained in testing. In validation, progression to ophthalmopathy was predicted by the model with almost 71% sensitivity and 72.22% specificity, a median of roughly 6.4 months before onset.

The CDR3, from cysteine to phenylalanine, totals 14 residues. Only the CDR3 DNA stays, 42 bases, in frame from base 1. Between the V and J ends, shortened by 1 base and 1 base respectively, the junction contains 7 bases. The germline V gene specifies KGHSH as CDR1 and LQKENI as CDR2. Graves' hyperthyroidism was defined as stable when no progression to ophthalmopathy occurred over 18 months of follow-up. Hyperthyroidism patients were newly diagnosed, with disease duration under 2 months, and aged 18 to 65 years. Patients with uncontrolled infections, other autoimmune diseases, pregnancy or lactation were excluded. Diagnoses relied on clinical symptoms, serum thyroxine and TRAb, thyroid ultrasound and orbital computed tomography. PBMCs were separated from roughly 10 ml of fresh peripheral blood using Ficoll-Paque density gradient centrifugation. Total RNA was extracted with Trizol reagent, and quality was checked on an Agilent 2100 Bioanalyzer.

This clonotype was seen ten or more times. Its cognate antigen has yet to be identified. The sample holds no much larger clone one base away, and base qualities are not on file. The TCR beta CDR3 regions were amplified from the RNA transcripts. The first round of RT-PCR for the TCR CDR3 was performed with the HTBI primer set and the Qiagen OneStep RT-PCR kit. A second multiplex PCR round built the libraries, followed by size selection and purification. The libraries were sequenced on an Illumina HiSeq2000 using paired-end 100 bp reads. The original methods were these. SOAPnuke was used to process the raw data, with reads discarded if the reads contained adapters or uncalled bases, had a mean Phred below 15, or lacked an exact constant-primer or identifier match. COPE v1.2.5 was used to merge the high-quality paired reads, and each unique nucleotide sequence was defined as a clonotype. MiTCR v1.1 was used to align the clonotypes against IMGT TRBV, TRBD and TRBJ reference segments. The analysis was restricted to V-J combinations with a frequency above 0.0001, which together covered 99.2% of the repertoires. A TCS score was defined as the ratio between F50 (clonal expansion) and ExV (chaos), using BLOSUM62-based TCRdist between CDR3 peptides within each V-J. Welch's t-statistics and random forest reduced some 510 V-J features to about 12, which were used in a naive Bayes classifier (R e1071). TCRdb redid the processing of the public reads, applying fastp at Q25 and MiXCR, and retained in-frame beta chains. Identical CDR3 protein sequences are pooled into one entry, listed with their most common genes and DNA. These V and J calls derive from TCRdb rather than the authors' analysis. For this sample there are about 420,000 distinct CDR3 sequences; 15% to 19% appear just once. The ten largest clones capture roughly an eighth of the sample.

The receptor's source is a woman between 18 and 30 years old with Graves' hyperthyroidism. Input material: blood. The rearrangement combines TRBV18 with TRBJ1-1, with no confidently assigned D gene. This receptor carries the CDR3 CASSPRQRNTEAFF. The DNA is TGTGCCAGCTCACCACGGCAGCGGAACACTGAAGCTTTCTTT.